This T cell receptor (beta chain) came from a study of blood T cells in healthy people across ages. A J-beta primer mix and a sample-barcoded 5' primer were used in a second PCR of about 7 to 11 cycles. One entry per CDR3 protein results from TCRdb running MiXCR on the 5' RACE reads. The sample has about 780,000 distinct CDR3 sequences; about half are singletons. Study findings and constraints: When set beside aged donors, long-lived donors presented more naive CD4+ cells and higher diversity.

This CDR3 contains 16 residues. Germline V lookup: CDR1 KGHSH, CDR2 LQKENI. V shed 2 bases, J shed 1 base, and the junction held 6 bases outside the gene matches. Per individual sample, total RNA of at least 5 micrograms was extracted. As concerns this clonotype: Its antigen is as yet unknown.

The sequence came from a man older than 75 in good health. The material sequenced was blood. V gene TRBV18 combines with J gene TRBJ2-3; 7 bases align to TRBD2. The CDR3 DNA reads TGTGCCAGCTCACCAACCGGGACTAAAGGCACAGATACGCAGTATTTT. Amino acid sequence: CASSPTGTKGTDTQYF.